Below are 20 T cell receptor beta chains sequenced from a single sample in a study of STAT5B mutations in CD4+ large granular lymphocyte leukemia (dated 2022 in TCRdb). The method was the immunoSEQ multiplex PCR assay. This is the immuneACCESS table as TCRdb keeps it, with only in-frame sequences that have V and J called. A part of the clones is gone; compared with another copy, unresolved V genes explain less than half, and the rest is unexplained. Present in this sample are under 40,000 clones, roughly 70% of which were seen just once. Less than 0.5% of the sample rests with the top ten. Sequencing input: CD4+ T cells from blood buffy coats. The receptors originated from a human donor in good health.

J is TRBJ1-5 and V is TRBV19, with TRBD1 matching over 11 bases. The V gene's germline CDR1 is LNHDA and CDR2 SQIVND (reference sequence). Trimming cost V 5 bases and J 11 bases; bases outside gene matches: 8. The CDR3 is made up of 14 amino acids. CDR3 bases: TGTGCCAGTAGTGGTGCCCGGGACAGGGGGACCCAGCATTTT. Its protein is CASSGARDRGTQHF.

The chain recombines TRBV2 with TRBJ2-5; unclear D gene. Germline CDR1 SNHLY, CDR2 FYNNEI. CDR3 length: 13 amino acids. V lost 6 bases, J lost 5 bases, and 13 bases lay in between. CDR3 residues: CASRPEVLETQYF. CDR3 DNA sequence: TGTGCCAGCAGGCCAGAGGTCCTGGAGACCCAGTACTTC.

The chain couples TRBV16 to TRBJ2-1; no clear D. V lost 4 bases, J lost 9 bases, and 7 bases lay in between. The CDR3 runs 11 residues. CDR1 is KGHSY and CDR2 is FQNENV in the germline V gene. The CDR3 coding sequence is TGTGCCAGCAGCCCGTGGGGTGAGCAGTTCTTC. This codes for CASSPWGEQFF. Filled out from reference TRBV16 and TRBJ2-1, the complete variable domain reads GEEVAQTPKHLVRGEGQKAKLYCAPIKGHSYVFWYQQVLKNEFKFLISFQNENVFDETGMPKERFSAKCLPNSPCSLEIQATKLEDSAVYFCASSPWGEQFFGPGTRLTVL.

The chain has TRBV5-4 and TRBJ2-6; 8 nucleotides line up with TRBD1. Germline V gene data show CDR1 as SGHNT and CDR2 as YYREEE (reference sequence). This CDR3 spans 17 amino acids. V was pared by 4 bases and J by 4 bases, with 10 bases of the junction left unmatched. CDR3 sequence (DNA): TGTGCCAGCAGCGGGGGGACAGGAGGTTCGGGGGCCAACGTCCTGACTTTC. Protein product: CASSGGTGGSGANVLTF.

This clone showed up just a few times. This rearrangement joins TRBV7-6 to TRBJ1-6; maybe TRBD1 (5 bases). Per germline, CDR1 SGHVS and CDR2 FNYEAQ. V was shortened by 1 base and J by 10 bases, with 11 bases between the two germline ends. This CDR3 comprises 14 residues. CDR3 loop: CASSLGGLGSPLHF. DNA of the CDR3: TGTGCCAGCAGCTTAGGGGGCTTAGGGTCACCCCTCCACTTT. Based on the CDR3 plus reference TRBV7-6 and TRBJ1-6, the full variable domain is GAGVSQSPRYKVTKRGQDVALRCDPISGHVSLYWYRQALGQGPEFLTYFNYEAQQDKSGLPNDRFSAERPEGSISTLTIQRTEQRDSAMYRCASSLGGLGSPLHFGNGTRLTVT.

The CDR3 loop is CATSTTPPSGAFTGELFF. The DNA of the CDR3 is TGTGCCACCAGCACCACTCCTCCGTCGGGGGCCTTCACCGGGGAGCTGTTTTTT. The rearrangement uses TRBV15 and TRBJ2-2, with D perhaps TRBD1 or TRBD2 (6 bases each). The length of the CDR3 is 18 residues. Germline-derived CDR1 and CDR2 are LNHNV and YYDKDF (reference sequence). Trimming took off 4 bases at V and 4 bases at J, with 22 bases between the two ends.

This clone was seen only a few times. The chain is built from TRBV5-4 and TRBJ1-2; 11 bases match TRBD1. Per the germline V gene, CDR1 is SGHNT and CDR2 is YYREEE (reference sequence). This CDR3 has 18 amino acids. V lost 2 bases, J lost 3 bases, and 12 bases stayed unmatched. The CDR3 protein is CASSLFSGQGARDYGYTF. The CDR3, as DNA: TGTGCCAGCAGCTTATTCTCCGGACAGGGGGCGCGAGACTATGGCTACACCTTC.

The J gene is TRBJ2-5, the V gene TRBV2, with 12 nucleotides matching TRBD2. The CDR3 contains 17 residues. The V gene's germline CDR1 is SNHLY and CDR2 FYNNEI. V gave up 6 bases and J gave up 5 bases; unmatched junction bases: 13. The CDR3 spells CASRVTSGGLGGETQYF. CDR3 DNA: TGTGCCAGCAGAGTGACTAGCGGGGGCCTGGGGGGGGAGACCCAGTACTTC.

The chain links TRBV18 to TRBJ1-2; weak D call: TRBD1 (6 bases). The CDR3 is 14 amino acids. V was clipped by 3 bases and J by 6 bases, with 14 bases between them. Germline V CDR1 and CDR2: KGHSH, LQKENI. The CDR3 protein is CASSPNRDIHGYTF. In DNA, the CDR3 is TGTGCCAGCTCACCGAACCGGGACATACATGGCTACACCTTC.

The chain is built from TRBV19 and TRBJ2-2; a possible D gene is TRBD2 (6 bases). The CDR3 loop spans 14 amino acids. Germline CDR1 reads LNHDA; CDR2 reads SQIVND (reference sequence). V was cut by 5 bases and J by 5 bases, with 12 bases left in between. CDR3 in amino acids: CASSPRRVTGELFF. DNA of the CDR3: TGTGCCAGTAGTCCAAGGAGGGTTACCGGGGAGCTGTTTTTT.

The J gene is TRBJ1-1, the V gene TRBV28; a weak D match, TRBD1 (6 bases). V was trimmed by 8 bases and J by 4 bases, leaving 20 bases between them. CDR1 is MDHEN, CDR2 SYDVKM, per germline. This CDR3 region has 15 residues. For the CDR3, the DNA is TGTGCCAGCCTTTCGGGGTTGGGGGCGCGCACTGAAGCTTTCTTT. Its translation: CASLSGLGARTEAFF.

CDR3 amino acids: CASTPLSGRSTDTQYF. The CDR3 nucleotides are TGTGCCAGCACCCCCCTTAGCGGCCGGAGCACAGATACGCAGTATTTT. This chain links TRBV7-8 with TRBJ2-3; D possibly corresponds to TRBD2 (6 bases). Germline CDR1 is SGHVS and CDR2 is FQNEAQ. V was clipped by 7 bases and J by 0 bases, with 17 bases between them. This CDR3 contains 16 residues.

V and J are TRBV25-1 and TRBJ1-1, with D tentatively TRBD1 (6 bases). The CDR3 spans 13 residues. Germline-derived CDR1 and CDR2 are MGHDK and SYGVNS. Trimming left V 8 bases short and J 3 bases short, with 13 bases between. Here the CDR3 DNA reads TGTGCCAGCGTCACACAGGGTTACACTGAAGCTTTCTTT. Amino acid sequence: CASVTQGYTEAFF.

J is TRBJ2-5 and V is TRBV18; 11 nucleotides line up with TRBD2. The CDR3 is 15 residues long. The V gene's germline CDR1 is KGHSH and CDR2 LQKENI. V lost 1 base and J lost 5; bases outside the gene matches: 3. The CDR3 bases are TGTGCCAGCTCACCACTAGCGGGGGGGCTGGAGACCCAGTACTTC. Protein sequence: CASSPLAGGLETQYF.

The DNA for the CDR3 is TGTGCCAGTAGTCCTTACGGCAGGGTGGGAGGGGCAGATACGCAGTATTTT. Residues: CASSPYGRVGGADTQYF. This chain uses TRBV19 with TRBJ2-3; 7 bases are a match to TRBD2. Germline lookup yields CDR1 LNHDA and CDR2 SQIVND (reference sequence). The trim removed 5 bases at V and 4 bases at J, leaving 15 bases unmatched. This CDR3 comprises 17 residues.

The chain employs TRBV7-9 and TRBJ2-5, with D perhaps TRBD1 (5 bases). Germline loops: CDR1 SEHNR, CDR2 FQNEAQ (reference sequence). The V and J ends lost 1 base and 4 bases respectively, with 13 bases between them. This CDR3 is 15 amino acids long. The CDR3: CASSLEDTIAETQYF. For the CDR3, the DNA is TGTGCCAGCAGCTTAGAGGACACCATAGCAGAGACCCAGTACTTC.

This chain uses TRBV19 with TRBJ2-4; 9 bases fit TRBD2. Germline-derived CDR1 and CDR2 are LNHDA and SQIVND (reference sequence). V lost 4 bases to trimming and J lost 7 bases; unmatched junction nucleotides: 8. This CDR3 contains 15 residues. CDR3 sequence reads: CASSTMAGGLNIQYF. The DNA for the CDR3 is TGTGCCAGTAGTACAATGGCGGGGGGGCTGAACATTCAGTACTTC.

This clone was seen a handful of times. Here the CDR3 reads CASTLVRGTTDTQYF. DNA for the CDR3: TGTGCCAGCACCCTCGTTAGGGGGACTACAGATACGCAGTATTTT. This chain uses TRBV2 with TRBJ2-3, with D tentatively TRBD1 or TRBD2 (6 bases each). The CDR3 loop spans 15 amino acids. Per germline, CDR1 SNHLY and CDR2 FYNNEI. V was cut by 7 bases and J by 3 bases, with 17 bases left in between.

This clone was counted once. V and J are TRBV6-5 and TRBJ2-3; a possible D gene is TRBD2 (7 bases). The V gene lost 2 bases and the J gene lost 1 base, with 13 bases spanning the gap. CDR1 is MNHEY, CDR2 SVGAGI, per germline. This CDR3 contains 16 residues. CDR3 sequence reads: CASSYLRGAGTDTQYF. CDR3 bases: TGTGCCAGCAGTTACCTCCGGGGGGCTGGCACAGATACGCAGTATTTT.

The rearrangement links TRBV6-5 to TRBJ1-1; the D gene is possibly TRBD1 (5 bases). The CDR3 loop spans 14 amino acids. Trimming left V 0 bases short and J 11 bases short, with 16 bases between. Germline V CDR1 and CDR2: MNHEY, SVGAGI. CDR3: CASSYSGVVIGAFF. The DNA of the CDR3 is TGTGCCAGCAGTTACTCGGGGGTAGTAATCGGGGCTTTCTTT.